This TCR beta chain was sequenced during a study of OX40 agonist ivuxolimab in advanced cancers. Study overall: Administration of intravenous ivuxolimab to patients occurred every 2 weeks at 0.01 to 10 mg/kg. The study's findings and limits: Partly responding patients at 0.1-3.0 mg/kg showed some of the smallest clonal expansion.

Samples of blood were obtained at baseline, on cycle 4 day 1, and on cycle 7 day 1. On this clone itself: Its antigen is unknown.

Trimming pared 6 bases from V and 1 base from J, leaving 12 bases between. The germline V gene has CDR1 MNHEY and CDR2 SMNVEV (reference sequence). The CDR3 is 14 amino acids. Here immunoSEQ multiplex PCR was the method, and the copy in TCRdb shows in-frame clones only, minus some. Among tens of thousands of clones listed, approximately 89% were seen once. The TCR sequence derives from an adult with an advanced solid tumor such as melanoma, head and neck, liver or kidney cancer. The rearrangement joins TRBV27 to TRBJ1-1, with D unclear. The starting material was CD4+ or CD8+ T cells sorted from blood, obtained in a trial of the OX40 agonist ivuxolimab. The CDR3 sequence: CASRPLEANTEAFF. The CDR3 DNA sequence: TGTGCCAGCAGACCCCTCGAGGCGAACACTGAAGCTTTCTTT.